This T cell receptor (beta chain) was documented in a study of T cell repertoires in cytomegalovirus infection. Study in general: Indicated by public TCR beta signatures were CMV infection and matching HLA type. Study-level points and caveats: CMV-specific TCR beta clonotypes restricted by HLA-C dominated the ex vivo response. There were carriers of CMV plus the relevant HLA, and cumulative public TCR beta family frequency identified them.

From the reads, TCRdb called clonotypes with MiXCR, one entry per CDR3 protein. Among fewer than 250,000 distinct CDR3 sequences listed, about 12% were seen once. This CDR3 is built from 19 residues. Deletions cut 1 base from V and 0 bases from J, with 17 bases between. The germline V gene has CDR1 KGHDR and CDR2 SFDVKD. This clonotype was seen many times. Antigen unknown. Sequenced sample: PBMCs. The receptor comes from a human donor in good health (CMV status not recorded). Some clones in this sample may be carry-over from other donors' samples. The chain uses TRBV24-1 and TRBJ2-2; possible D gene TRBD1, 7 bases. The DNA of the CDR3 is TGTGCCACCAGTGATTTCAGGGGGGTCGGACAGACGAACACCGGGGAGCTGTTTTTT. This sequence encodes CATSDFRGVGQTNTGELFF.